A single count supports the clone carrying this T cell receptor (beta chain). Its matching antigen is unknown. The immunoSEQ assay was v3. Sequenced by immunoSEQ multiplex PCR; TCRdb stores in-frame clones only, minus some. The sample consists of over 15,000 clones, about three quarters of them appearing once. These data belong to a study of TIL therapy for anti-PD-1-resistant metastatic lung cancer. On the study more broadly: Patients then received nivolumab; progressors got lymphodepletion, TIL and IL-2. A few tumors were EGFR-mutant and two were ALK-rearranged.

Germline CDR1 is SNHLY and CDR2 is FYNNEI. The CDR3 contains 11 residues. With 6 bases removed from V and 6 bases from J, the gap between germline ends came to 7 bases. Described time point: pre-treatment sample, taken before nivolumab and TIL therapy. Broader study findings: Patients were highly selected, enriched for treatment-naive, never-smoker and oncogene-addicted cases.

Sequencing used blood, obtained at baseline. The sequence derives from a person between 25 and 79 years old with non-small cell lung cancer. The chain carries TRBV2 and TRBJ2-3; D is uncertain. The CDR3 here is CASRGRDTQYF. The CDR3 bases are TGTGCCAGCAGGGGCCGGGATACGCAGTATTTT. The full variable domain, its missing parts supplied by reference TRBV2 and TRBJ2-3, is EPEVTQTPSHQVTQMGQEVILRCVPISNHLYFYWYRQILGQKVEFLVSFYNNEISEKSEIFDDQFSVERPDGSNFTLKIRSTKLEDSAMYFCASRGRDTQYFGPGTRLTVL.